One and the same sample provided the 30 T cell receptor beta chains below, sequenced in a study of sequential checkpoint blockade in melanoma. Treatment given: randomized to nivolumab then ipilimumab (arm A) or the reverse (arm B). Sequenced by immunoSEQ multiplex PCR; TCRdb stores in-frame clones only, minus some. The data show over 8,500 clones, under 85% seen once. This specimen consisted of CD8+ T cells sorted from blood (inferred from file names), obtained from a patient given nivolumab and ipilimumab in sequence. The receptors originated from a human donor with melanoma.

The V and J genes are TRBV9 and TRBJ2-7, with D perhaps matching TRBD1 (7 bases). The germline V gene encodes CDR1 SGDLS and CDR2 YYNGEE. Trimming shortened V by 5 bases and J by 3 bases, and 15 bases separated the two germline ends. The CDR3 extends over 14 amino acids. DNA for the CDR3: TGTGCCAGCAGTTTCGGGGGACAGAACTACGAGCAGTACTTC. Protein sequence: CASSFGGQNYEQYF.

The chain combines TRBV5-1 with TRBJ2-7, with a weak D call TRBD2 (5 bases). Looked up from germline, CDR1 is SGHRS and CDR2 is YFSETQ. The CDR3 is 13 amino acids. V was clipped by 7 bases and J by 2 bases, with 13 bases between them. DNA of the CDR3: TGCGCCAGCCGCGAGGGCCGACCCTACGAGCAGTACTTC. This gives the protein CASREGRPYEQYF.

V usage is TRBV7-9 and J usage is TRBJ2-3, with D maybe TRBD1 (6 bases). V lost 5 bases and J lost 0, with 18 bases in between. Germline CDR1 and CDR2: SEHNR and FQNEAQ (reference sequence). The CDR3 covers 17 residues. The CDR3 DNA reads TGTGCCAGCAGCCCCCCCAGGACAGCCTCTAGCACAGATACGCAGTATTTT. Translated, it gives CASSPPRTASSTDTQYF.

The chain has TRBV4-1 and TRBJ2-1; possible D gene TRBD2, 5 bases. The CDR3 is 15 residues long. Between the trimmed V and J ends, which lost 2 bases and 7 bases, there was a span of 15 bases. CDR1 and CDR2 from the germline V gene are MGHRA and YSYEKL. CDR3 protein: CASSQFTTKSNEQFF. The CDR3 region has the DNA TGCGCCAGCAGCCAATTCACGACTAAGTCGAATGAGCAGTTCTTC.

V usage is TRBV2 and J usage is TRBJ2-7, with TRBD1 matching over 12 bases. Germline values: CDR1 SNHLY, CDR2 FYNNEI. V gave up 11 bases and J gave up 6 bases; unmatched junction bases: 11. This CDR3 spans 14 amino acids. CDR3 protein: CAGGDRGRVIEQYF. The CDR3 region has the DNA TGTGCCGGAGGGGACAGGGGGCGCGTTATCGAGCAGTACTTC.

The CDR3 sequence: CASSAATINEQFF. In nucleotides, the CDR3 is TGTGCCAGCAGCGCCGCCACAATCAATGAGCAGTTCTTC. The gene calls are TRBV9 and TRBJ2-1; the D is unclear. From germline, CDR1 is SGDLS and CDR2 YYNGEE. Trimming pared 3 bases from V and 6 bases from J, leaving 10 bases between. The CDR3 is 13 amino acids.

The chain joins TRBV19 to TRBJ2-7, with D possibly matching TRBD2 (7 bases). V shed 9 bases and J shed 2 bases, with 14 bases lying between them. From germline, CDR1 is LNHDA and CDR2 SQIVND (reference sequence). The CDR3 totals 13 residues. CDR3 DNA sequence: TGTGCCAGCGGAGCGGGACACCCCTACGAGCAGTACTTC. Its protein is CASGAGHPYEQYF.

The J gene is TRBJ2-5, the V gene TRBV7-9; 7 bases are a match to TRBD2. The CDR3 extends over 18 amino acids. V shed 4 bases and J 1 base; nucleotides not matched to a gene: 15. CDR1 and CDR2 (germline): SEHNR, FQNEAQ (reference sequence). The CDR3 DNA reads TGTGCCAGCAGCTGGCCGGCAGGTTTAGCGGGTTCCCAAGAGACCCAGTACTTC. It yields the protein CASSWPAGLAGSQETQYF.

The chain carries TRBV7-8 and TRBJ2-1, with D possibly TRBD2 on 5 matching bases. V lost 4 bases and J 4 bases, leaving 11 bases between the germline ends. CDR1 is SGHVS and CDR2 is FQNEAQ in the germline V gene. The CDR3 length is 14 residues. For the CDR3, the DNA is TGTGCCAGCAGCTCGGGATCATTTTACAATGAGCAGTTCTTC. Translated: CASSSGSFYNEQFF.

The CDR3: CASSQVQGTEAFF. The CDR3 region has the DNA TGCGCCAGCAGCCAAGTACAGGGAACCGAAGCTTTCTTT. The chain links TRBV4-1 to TRBJ1-1, with D tentatively TRBD1 (6 bases). Trimming shortened V by 1 base and J by 8 bases, and 11 bases separated the two germline ends. The CDR3 extends over 13 amino acids. From germline, CDR1 is MGHRA and CDR2 YSYEKL.

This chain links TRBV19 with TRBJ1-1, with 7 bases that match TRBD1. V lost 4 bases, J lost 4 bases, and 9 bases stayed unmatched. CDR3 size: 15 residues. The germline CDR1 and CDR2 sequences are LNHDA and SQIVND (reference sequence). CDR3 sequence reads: CASSTPRQGGTEAFF. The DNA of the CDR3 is TGTGCCAGTAGTACTCCTAGACAGGGCGGCACTGAAGCTTTCTTT.

The CDR3 region is CASSGRGGRYEQYF. In nucleotides, the CDR3 is TGTGCCAGCAGTGGGCGGGGGGGCCGCTACGAGCAGTACTTC. The gene calls are TRBV6-1 and TRBJ2-5, with 9 bases identical to TRBD2. The J call may be wrong; the DNA end is better matched by TRBJ2-7. Germline loops: CDR1 MNHNS, CDR2 SASEGT. The CDR3 is 14 residues long.

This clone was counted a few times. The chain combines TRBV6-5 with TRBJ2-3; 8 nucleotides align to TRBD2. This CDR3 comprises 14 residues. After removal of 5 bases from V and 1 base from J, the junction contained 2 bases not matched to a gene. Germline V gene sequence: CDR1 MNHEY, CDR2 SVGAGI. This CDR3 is CASSDGGGTDTQYF. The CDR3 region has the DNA TGTGCCAGCAGTGACGGGGGGGGCACAGATACGCAGTATTTT.

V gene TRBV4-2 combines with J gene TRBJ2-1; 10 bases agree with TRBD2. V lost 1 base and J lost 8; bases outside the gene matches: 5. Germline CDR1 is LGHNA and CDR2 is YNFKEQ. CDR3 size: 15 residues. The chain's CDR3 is CASSQGASGSDEQFF. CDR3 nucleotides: TGTGCCAGCAGCCAAGGTGCTAGCGGGAGTGATGAGCAGTTCTTC.

CDR3 in amino acids: CASRPQVNTEAFF. The DNA for the CDR3 is TGTGCCAGCAGGCCACAGGTGAACACTGAAGCTTTCTTT. This chain joins TRBV6-5 and TRBJ1-1; perhaps TRBD1 as D (5 bases). Trimming took off 6 bases at V and 0 bases at J, with 8 bases between the two ends. Per the germline V gene, CDR1 is MNHEY and CDR2 is SVGAGI. The CDR3 runs to 13 residues.

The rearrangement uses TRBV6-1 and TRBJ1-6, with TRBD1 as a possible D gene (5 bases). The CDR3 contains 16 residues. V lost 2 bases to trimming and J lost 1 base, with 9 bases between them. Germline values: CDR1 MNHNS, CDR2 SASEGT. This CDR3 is CASSERGESYNSPLHF. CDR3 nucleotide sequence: TGTGCCAGCAGTGAAAGGGGTGAATCCTATAATTCACCCCTCCACTTT.

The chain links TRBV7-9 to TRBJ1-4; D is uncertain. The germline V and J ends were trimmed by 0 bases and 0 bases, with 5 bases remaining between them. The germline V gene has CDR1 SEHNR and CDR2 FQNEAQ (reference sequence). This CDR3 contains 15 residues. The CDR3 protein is CASSLATATNEKLFF. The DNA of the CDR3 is TGTGCCAGCAGCTTAGCTACAGCAACTAATGAAAAACTGTTTTTT.

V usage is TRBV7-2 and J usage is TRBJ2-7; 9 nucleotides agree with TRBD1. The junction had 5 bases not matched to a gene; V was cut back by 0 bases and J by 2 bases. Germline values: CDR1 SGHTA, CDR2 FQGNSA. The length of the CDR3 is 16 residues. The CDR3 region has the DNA TGTGCCAGCAGCTTAGCCGGGACAGGGATACCCTACGAGCAGTACTTC. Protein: CASSLAGTGIPYEQYF. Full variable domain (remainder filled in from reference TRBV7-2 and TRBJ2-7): GAGVSQSPSNKVTEKGKDVELRCDPISGHTALYWYRQSLGQGLEFLIYFQGNSAPDKSGLPSDRFSAERTGGSVSTLTIQRTQQEDSAVYLCASSLAGTGIPYEQYFGPGTRLTVT.

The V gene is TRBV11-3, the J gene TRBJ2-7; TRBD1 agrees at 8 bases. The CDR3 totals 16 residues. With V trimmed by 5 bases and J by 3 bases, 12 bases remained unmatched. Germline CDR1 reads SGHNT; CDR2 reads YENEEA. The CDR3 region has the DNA TGTGCCAGCAGCCCCGACAGGGGAGAAATGTTCTACGAGCAGTACTTC. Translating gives CASSPDRGEMFYEQYF.

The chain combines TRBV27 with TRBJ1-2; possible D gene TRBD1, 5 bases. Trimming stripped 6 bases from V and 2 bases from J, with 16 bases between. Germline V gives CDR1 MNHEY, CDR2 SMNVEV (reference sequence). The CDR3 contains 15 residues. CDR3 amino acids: CASRENQGPNYGYTF. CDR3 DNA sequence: TGTGCCAGCAGGGAGAATCAGGGTCCAAACTATGGCTACACCTTC.

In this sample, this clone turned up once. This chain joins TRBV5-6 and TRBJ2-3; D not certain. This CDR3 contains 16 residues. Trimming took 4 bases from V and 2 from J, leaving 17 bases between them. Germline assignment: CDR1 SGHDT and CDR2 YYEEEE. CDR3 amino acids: CASSPVTITSTDTQYF. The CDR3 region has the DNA TGTGCCAGCAGCCCGGTCACTATCACCTCCACAGATACGCAGTATTTT.

CDR3 DNA: TGTGCCAGCAGTCCTAGCCGACTAGCGGGGAATGAGACCCAGTACTTC. It encodes CASSPSRLAGNETQYF. The chain employs TRBV7-9 and TRBJ2-5; TRBD2 agrees at 11 bases. Germline V gene sequence: CDR1 SEHNR, CDR2 FQNEAQ (reference sequence). V lost 6 bases and J lost 5; bases outside the gene matches: 11. The CDR3 is 16 residues long.

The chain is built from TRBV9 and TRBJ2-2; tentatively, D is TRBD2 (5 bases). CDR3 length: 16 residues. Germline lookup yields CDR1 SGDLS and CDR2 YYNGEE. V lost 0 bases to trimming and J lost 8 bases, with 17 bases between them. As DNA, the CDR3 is TGTGCCAGCAGCGTAGATCCCTCCCCGAGAGGGGGGGAGCTGTTTTTT. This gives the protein CASSVDPSPRGGELFF.

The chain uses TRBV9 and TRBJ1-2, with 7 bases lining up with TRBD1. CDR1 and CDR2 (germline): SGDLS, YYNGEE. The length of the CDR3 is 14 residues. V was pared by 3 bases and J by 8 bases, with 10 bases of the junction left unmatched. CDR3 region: CASSGWDSPAGYTF. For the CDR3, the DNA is TGTGCCAGCAGCGGTTGGGACAGCCCGGCGGGCTACACCTTC.

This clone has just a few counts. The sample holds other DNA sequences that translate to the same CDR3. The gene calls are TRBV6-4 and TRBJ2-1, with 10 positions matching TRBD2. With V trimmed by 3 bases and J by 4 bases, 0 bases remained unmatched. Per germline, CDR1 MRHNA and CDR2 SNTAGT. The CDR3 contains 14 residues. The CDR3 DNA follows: TGTGCCAGCAGTGAAGCGGGAGGGTACAATGAGCAGTTCTTC. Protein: CASSEAGGYNEQFF.

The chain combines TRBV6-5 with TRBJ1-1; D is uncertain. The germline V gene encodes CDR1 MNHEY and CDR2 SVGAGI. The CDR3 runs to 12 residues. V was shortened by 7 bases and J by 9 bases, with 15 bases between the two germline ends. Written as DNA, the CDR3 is TGTGCCAGCAATTCGTACAGAGGGAAAGCTTTCTTT. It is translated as CASNSYRGKAFF.

The chain's CDR3 is CASSYGQGWQPQHF. The DNA for the CDR3 is TGTGCCAGCAGTTACGGACAGGGATGGCAGCCCCAGCATTTT. The gene calls are TRBV6-5 and TRBJ1-5; 8 nucleotides agree with TRBD1. The CDR3 extends over 14 amino acids. The germline V gene encodes CDR1 MNHEY and CDR2 SVGAGI. V was pared by 2 bases and J by 7 bases, with 4 bases of the junction left unmatched.

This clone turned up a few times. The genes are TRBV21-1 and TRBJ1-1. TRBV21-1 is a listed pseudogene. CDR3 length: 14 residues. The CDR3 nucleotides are TGTGCCAGCAGCAAACAAGAGGTTGAGACTGAAGCTTTCTTT. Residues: CASSKQEVETEAFF.

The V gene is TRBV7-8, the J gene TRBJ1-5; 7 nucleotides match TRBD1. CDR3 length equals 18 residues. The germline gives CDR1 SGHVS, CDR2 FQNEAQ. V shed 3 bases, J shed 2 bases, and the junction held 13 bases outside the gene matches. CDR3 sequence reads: CASSFLKSGGRGNQPQHF. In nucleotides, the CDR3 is TGTGCCAGCAGCTTTTTAAAATCAGGGGGAAGGGGCAATCAGCCCCAGCATTTT.

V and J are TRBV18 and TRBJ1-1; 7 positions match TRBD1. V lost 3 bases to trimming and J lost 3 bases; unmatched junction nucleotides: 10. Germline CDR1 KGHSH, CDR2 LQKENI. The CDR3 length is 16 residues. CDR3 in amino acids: CASSPLGGAEYTEAFF. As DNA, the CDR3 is TGTGCCAGCTCACCTTTAGGGGGCGCGGAGTACACTGAAGCTTTCTTT.